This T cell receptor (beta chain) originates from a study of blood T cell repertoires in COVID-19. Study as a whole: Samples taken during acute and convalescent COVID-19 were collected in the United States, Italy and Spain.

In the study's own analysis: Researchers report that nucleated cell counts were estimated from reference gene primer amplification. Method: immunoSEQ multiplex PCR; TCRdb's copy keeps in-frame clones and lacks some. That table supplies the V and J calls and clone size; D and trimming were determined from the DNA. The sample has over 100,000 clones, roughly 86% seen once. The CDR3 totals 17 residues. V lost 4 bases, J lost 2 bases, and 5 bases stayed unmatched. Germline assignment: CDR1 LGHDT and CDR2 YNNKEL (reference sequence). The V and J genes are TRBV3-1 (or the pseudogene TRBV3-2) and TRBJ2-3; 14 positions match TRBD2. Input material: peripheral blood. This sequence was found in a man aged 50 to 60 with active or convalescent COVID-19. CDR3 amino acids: CASSRGLAGGSTDTQYF. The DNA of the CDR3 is TGTGCCAGCAGCCGAGGACTAGCGGGGGGTTCCACAGATACGCAGTATTTT.